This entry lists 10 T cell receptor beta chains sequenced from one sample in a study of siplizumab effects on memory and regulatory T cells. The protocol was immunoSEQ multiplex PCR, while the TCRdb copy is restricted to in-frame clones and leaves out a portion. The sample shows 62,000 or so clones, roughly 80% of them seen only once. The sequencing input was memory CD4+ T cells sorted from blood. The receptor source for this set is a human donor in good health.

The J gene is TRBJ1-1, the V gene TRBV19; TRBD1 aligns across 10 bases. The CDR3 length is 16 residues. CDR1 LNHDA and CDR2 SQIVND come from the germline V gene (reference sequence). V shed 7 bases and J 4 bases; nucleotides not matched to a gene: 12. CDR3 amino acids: CASKLSPGTGVTEAFF. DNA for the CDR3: TGTGCCAGTAAACTAAGTCCCGGGACAGGGGTCACTGAAGCTTTCTTT.

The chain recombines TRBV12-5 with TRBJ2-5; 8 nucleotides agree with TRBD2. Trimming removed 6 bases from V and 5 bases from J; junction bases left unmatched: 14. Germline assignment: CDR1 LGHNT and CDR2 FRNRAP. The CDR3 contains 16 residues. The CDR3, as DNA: TGTGCTAGTGGCCCCCCCTTAGGCGGGAGGAAGGAGACCCAGTACTTC. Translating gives CASGPPLGGRKETQYF.

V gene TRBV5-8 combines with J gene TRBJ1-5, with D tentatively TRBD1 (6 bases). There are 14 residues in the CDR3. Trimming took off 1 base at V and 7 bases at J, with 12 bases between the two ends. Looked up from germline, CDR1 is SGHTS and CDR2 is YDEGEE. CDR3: CASSLRGLEQPQHF. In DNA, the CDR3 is TGTGCCAGCAGCTTGCGGGGGCTGGAGCAGCCCCAGCATTTT.

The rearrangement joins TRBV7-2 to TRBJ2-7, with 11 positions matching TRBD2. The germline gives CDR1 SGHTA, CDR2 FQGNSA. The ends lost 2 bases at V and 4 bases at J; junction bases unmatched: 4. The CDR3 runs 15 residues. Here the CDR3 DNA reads TGTGCCAGCAGCTTACTAGCGGGAGGAACATACGAGCAGTACTTC. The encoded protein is CASSLLAGGTYEQYF.

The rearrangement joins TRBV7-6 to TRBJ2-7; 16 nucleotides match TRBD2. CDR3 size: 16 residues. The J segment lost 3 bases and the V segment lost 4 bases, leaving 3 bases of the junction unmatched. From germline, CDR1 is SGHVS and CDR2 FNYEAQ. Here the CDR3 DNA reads TGTGCCAGCAGCTCGGGACTAGCGGGAGGGCGCTACGAGCAGTACTTC. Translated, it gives CASSSGLAGGRYEQYF.

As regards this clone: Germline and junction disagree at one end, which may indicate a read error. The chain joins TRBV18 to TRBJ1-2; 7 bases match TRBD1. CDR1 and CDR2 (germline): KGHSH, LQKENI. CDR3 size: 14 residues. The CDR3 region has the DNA TGTGCCAGCTCACCACCCCAGGGGGGCTATAGCTACACCTTC. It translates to CASSPPQGGYSYTF.

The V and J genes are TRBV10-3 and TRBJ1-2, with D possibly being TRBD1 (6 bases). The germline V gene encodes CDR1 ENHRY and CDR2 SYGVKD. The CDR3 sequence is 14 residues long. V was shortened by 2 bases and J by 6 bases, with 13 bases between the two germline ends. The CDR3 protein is CAISELTQGNGYTF. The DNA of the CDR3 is TGTGCCATCAGTGAGCTAACGCAGGGGAATGGCTACACCTTC.

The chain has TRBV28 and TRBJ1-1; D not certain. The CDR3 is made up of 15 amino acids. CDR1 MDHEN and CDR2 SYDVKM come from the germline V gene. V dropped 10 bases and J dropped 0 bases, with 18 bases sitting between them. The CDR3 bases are TGTGCCACCAACCCCCGAACCATAATGAACACTGAAGCTTTCTTT. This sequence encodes CATNPRTIMNTEAFF.

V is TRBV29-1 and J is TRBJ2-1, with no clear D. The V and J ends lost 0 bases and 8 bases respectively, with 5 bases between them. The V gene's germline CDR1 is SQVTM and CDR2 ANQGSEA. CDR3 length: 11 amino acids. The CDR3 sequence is CSVEDWHEQFF. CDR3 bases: TGCAGCGTTGAAGATTGGCATGAGCAGTTCTTC.

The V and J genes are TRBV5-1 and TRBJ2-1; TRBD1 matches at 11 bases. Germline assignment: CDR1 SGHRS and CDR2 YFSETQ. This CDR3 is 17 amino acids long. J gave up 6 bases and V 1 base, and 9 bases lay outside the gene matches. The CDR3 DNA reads TGCGCCAGCAGCTTGCTTCCGGGGACAGGGGGAGTCAATGAGCAGTTCTTC. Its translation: CASSLLPGTGGVNEQFF. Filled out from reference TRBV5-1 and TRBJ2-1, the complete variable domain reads KAGVTQTPRYLIKTRGQQVTLSCSPISGHRSVSWYQQTPGQGLQFLFEYFSETQRNKGNFPGRFSGRQFSNSRSEMNVSTLELGDSALYLCASSLLPGTGGVNEQFFGPGTRLTVL.